This T cell receptor (beta chain) came from a study of cytomegalovirus exposure and HLA in healthy donors (dated by TCRdb to about 2017). Background for the entire study: In an earlier analysis of fewer than 750 of the donors, less than 350 Gb of sequence data and 90 million to 130 million unique TCR beta sequences from roughly 180 million T cells were reported. An early release covering 500 to 750 HLA-typed donors comprised 250 to 350 gigabases of sequencing data and approximately 80 million unique TCR sequences. The genetic ancestry cluster associated with self-reported Caucasian donors included around four fifths of the roughly 400 genotyped donors. The aim of the study was to test whether cataloging public T cell receptors could identify signatures of past pathogen exposure. The study used immunosequencing to profile the T cell repertoires of approximately 690 subjects and linked those repertoires to cytomegalovirus serostatus. Along with the roughly 700-subject first cohort, a separate validation cohort of over a hundred different subjects was used. To predict cytomegalovirus infection status, the study combined high-throughput TCR immunosequencing, statistical association of individual TCRs with disease status, and machine learning. A later analysis re-analyzed previously published TCR beta repertoires from approximately 700 donors and added high-resolution HLA genotyping to study TCR occurrence patterns. Rather than drawing on any new phenotypic data, the later analysis identified candidate immune exposures from TCR beta sequences and the way those sequences occurred across donors. To decide whether each TCR beta V gene segment behaved as functional or pseudogenic, an earlier analysis of 587 of the donors relied on high-throughput TCR beta sequencing. Donor age, sex, ethnicity and CMV serostatus were collected together with the repertoire data. A later genetic analysis used genome-wide SNP genotypes for about 65% of the roughly 700 donors, treating that subset as a discovery cohort. Every repertoire in the discovery cohort had been generated on one and the same sequencing platform. Class I and class II HLA loci were covered by the typing at four-digit resolution. The number of typed donors differed by locus: about 629-640 for A, B, C, DRB1 and DQB1; some 500 for DQA1; about 600 for DPA1; and approximately 450 for DPB1. Because of strong linkage in the cohort, four or five DR-DQ haplotypes were treated as single units for association and clustering. Among 300 to 500 genotyped donors of the cohort, an average of roughly 230,000 unique TCR beta nucleotide sequences was sequenced per donor, of which about 18% were non-productive. Broader findings and caveats from the paper: In a later analysis, the rate of TCR association differed among HLA loci, with DRB1 alleles having the most associated TCRs and HLA-C alleles having the fewest. According to a later analysis, most CMV-associated TCR beta chains appeared to be HLA-restricted, and the HLA associations seemed to be driven largely by CMV exposure. In a later analysis, HLA-associated TCR beta chains showed more clonal expansion and lower generation probabilities than non-associated chains that were equally common. A later genetic analysis reported fewer N-insertions in productive TCRs among donors in an Asian-associated ancestry cluster than the approximately 700-donor mean. Because HLA typing was unavailable for some donors at each locus, only the typed subset was used in association tests. While some public TCRs were present in many individuals, most TCR sequences turned up only very rarely across donors. The cohort was sequenced for TCR beta chains only, and without alpha or paired-chain data the features that could be detected were limited. The sequencing pipeline was judged likely to have produced a cluster of highly shared sequence variants as a technical artifact. According to a later analysis, parvovirus B19, influenza, CMV and Epstein-Barr virus appeared linked to several top co-occurrence clusters. For the cohort, immune exposure information was limited to CMV serostatus. In the study, some 160 TCR beta chains were listed as associated with cytomegalovirus. Three of the identified cytomegalovirus-associated TCR beta chains were confirmed in vitro to be specific for cytomegalovirus antigens. Sequencing depth was assumed to be roughly uniform across donors in the presence/absence analyses, though that assumption may not hold. Some IMGT-functional V segments, including TRBV6-2 and TRBV6-3, could not be distinguished by the 87-base-pair reads and were therefore excluded. A further reported finding was that TCR beta sequences accurately predicted the HLA-A and HLA-B alleles for most subjects in the first cohort. When HLA alleles, especially DR and DQ, strongly co-occurred, TCR associations were difficult to assign to individual alleles. A later analysis associated 15,000 or so TCR beta sequences with specific HLA alleles at a false discovery rate of 0.05. In a later genetic analysis, a missense DCLRE1C variant was associated with V-gene and J-gene trimming of TCR beta chains, and the association was replicated in an independent cohort. Because counts were too low, 15 to 20 rarely observed V segments, including chromosome 9 orphons, were excluded from the earlier analysis of around 590 of the donors. Linkage disequilibrium might explain the correlated functional status among segregating V segments, but an unknown experimental factor could not be excluded. The classifier was reported to diagnose cytomegalovirus status with high specificity and sensitivity in both the original cohort and the validation cohort. In an earlier analysis of several hundred of the donors, most TCR beta V segments were observed in productive rearrangements about 87% or about 30% of the time, broadly matching IMGT annotations. The authors suggested that the approach could potentially be generalized to other disease states and immunological phenotypes.

This clone turned up a few times. Its antigen remains unidentified. Per-nucleotide qualities are absent, and no much larger clonotype sits a single base away. CDR1 SGHTS and CDR2 YDEGEE were looked up in the germline V gene. Cut back by 2 bases and 3 bases, the V and J ends lie 8 bases apart. Including cysteine and phenylalanine, the CDR3 has 13 amino acids. Only the CDR3 region is kept as DNA, spanning 39 bases read in frame from base 1. The receptor library was made with the immunoSEQ multiplex PCR assay. For the multiplex PCR, a mixture combining 60 forward primers for TCR Vbeta segments and 13 reverse primers for TCR Jbeta segments was used. A multiplex PCR assay on genomic DNA amplified the CDR3 region of rearranged TCR beta genes. Amplified TCR beta libraries were sequenced as 87-base-pair reads on the Illumina HiSeq System. As for how the authors treated the data: A later analysis tallied tens of millions of unique TCR beta chains across the 660 or so repertoires, and approximately 12 million of those chains were shared by two or more donors. A nearest-neighbor algorithm error-corrected the raw reads and collapsed the reads into unique sequences, merging closely related sequences to remove PCR and sequencing errors. To assign V, D and J gene segments, CDR3 sequences were aligned to IMGT reference sequences. For a sequence to be retained, at least a six-nucleotide match to both a V gene segment and a J gene segment was required. A rearrangement counted as productive if the CDR3 had no stop codons and remained in frame with V and J, and every other rearrangement counted as non-productive. Following IMGT convention, CDR3 was defined as the stretch from the second conserved V-encoded cysteine to the conserved J-encoded phenylalanine. Sequences without an unambiguous match to a single V gene segment were excluded from the earlier analysis of a few hundred of the donors. In an earlier analysis of 450 to 700 of the donors, V segments were called functional above 56.7% productive rearrangements and were called segregating when the between-donor standard deviation exceeded 5%. To diagnose cytomegalovirus status from the catalog of TCR beta chain sequences, a statistical classification framework was built. In a later analysis, V and J genes were assigned by comparing TCR nucleotide sequences against IMGT/GENE-DB human TR gene sequences. A later analysis assigned CDR3 sequences and most-parsimonious VDJ recombination scenarios with the TCRdist pipeline. In a later analysis, every TCR beta chain was defined by the combination of its CDR3 amino acid sequence and its V-gene family, and reads without a unique V-gene family were dropped. A later analysis removed 450 to 600 highly shared, low-generation-probability nucleotide sequences to deal with suspected cross-contamination and a sequencing artifact. In a later analysis, a clonal expansion index for each public chain was calculated from normalized within-repertoire ranks of inferred template counts. Generation probabilities in a later analysis came from a VDJ recombination model fitted to out-of-frame rearrangements, and those results were checked against IGoR. A later analysis scored TCR-TCR, TCR-HLA and TCR-CMV co-occurrence with hypergeometric tests, applying a repertoire-size bias correction to TCR pairs. A later analysis estimated false discovery rates by permuting HLA or CMV assignments 20 times. In a later analysis, co-occurring TCRs were grouped using DBSCAN, with TCRdist sequence similarity added in when clustering inside HLA-allele-positive subsets. Repertoires with fewer than 30,000 or more than 120,000 public chains, plus five repertoires with anomalous nucleotide sharing, were excluded from co-occurrence clustering. TCRdb's version of the immuneACCESS table is confined to in-frame rearrangements and falls short of the full clone set. An unresolved V gene accounts for under half of the shortfall where checked; the remainder is of unknown origin. The D gene and trimming were derived from the DNA, and the V and J assignments and clone size from that table. This sample is represented by tens of thousands of clones; approximately 76% of them were singletons. Together, the top ten hold roughly 7.9% of the sample.

The cohort was made up of approximately 670 healthy bone marrow donors. At the time of sampling, all cohort members were nominally healthy, though unrecorded immune exposures were likely present. The donor was CMV seropositive and was included in the group of 250 to 300 seropositive cohort members. A peripheral blood sample was collected from each donor, and TCR beta sequencing was performed on peripheral blood mononuclear cells. The Qiagen DNeasy Blood Extraction Kit was used to extract genomic DNA from the blood cell samples. The source is a woman in her 30s in good health and CMV-seropositive. The chain joins TRBV5-8 to TRBJ1-2, with TRBD1 tentatively as D gene (5 bases match). The specimen sequenced was PBMCs. CDR3 region: CASSFDRDYGYTF. The DNA sequence is as follows: TGTGCCAGCAGCTTTGACAGAGACTATGGCTACACCTTC.